This T cell receptor beta chain appears in the sequencing data of a study of blood T cell repertoires in COVID-19. About the research overall: Donors in the United States, Italy and Spain gave samples during acute or convalescent COVID-19. Sources were T cells, B-cell-depleted T cells, or PBMCs; the material itself was cDNA or gDNA.

This CDR3 is 15 amino acids long. Germline V gives CDR1 MNHEY, CDR2 SMNVEV (reference sequence). V was shortened by 7 bases and J by 9 bases, with 22 bases between the two germline ends. Original processing notes: It was from reference gene primer amplification that nucleated cell counts were estimated. Here immunoSEQ multiplex PCR was the method, and the copy in TCRdb shows in-frame clones only, minus some. That table supplies the V and J calls and clone size; D and trimming were determined from the DNA. The table lists roughly 200,000 clones, approximately 85% of them singletons. V is TRBV27 and J is TRBJ1-5, with a tentative D call TRBD1 (6 bases). The receptor comes from a woman over 75 with acute or convalescent COVID-19. Sequenced input: peripheral blood. The CDR3 sequence is CASKRAGAILRPQHF. The CDR3 nucleotides are TGTGCCAGCAAAAGGGCAGGGGCAATCCTTAGGCCCCAGCATTTT.